The clone carrying this TCR beta chain was picked up many times. Time point here: patch test 1, 2 weeks after DPC sensitization. Sample treatment: therapeutic diphenylcyclopropenone sensitization with weekly scalp DPC. The sample is drawn from a study of human T cells and chemical hapten exposure. Background on the study: Patch tests put 0.01% DPC on the upper back, and the results were checked at 6 days.

The library gave individual cDNA molecules unique molecular identifiers. TCRdb analysed the RACE reads with MiXCR anew, one entry per CDR3 protein. The sample carries 180,000 or so distinct CDR3 sequences, 20% to 25% recorded once. CDR3 length: 12 residues. Trimming took off 6 bases at V and 6 bases at J, with 12 bases between the two ends. The V gene's germline CDR1 is SGHAT and CDR2 FQNNGV. The V and J genes are TRBV11-2 and TRBJ2-7; D may correspond to TRBD1 or TRBD2 (5 bases each). The receptor's source is a woman aged 45-65 years with alopecia areata. Some clones in this sample may be carry-over from other donors' samples. This specimen was whole blood, taken in connection with sensitization to the hapten diphenylcyclopropenone (DPC). In nucleotides, the CDR3 is TGTGCCAGCAGGACGCCGAGGGGCGAGCAGTACTTC. Its protein product is CASRTPRGEQYF.